This T cell receptor beta chain was sequenced for a study of T cell changes during pregnancy in multiple sclerosis. Assay: immunoSEQ multiplex PCR; the TCRdb copy retains only in-frame clones and omits some. The sample carries over 50,000 clones, roughly 86% recorded once. The germline V gene has CDR1 ENHRY and CDR2 SYGVKD. V gave up 2 bases and J gave up 0 bases; unmatched junction bases: 6. There are 16 residues in the CDR3. This clone was seen a few times. The sample in question was peripheral blood, obtained in the first trimester of pregnancy. V usage is TRBV10-3 and J usage is TRBJ2-7; 8 bases are shared with TRBD2. This clonotype originated in a female donor with multiple sclerosis, enrolled in a pregnancy study. The CDR3 DNA reads as TGTGCCATCAGTGAGCCCACTAGCGGAGCCTCCTACGAGCAGTACTTC. Translated: CAISEPTSGASYEQYF.